The sequence of this TCR beta chain was determined in a study of CD8 T cells in ankylosing spondylitis. Per the germline V gene, CDR1 is MNHEY and CDR2 is SVGAGI. The CDR3 length is 11 residues. The germline V and J ends were trimmed by 0 bases and 9 bases, with 3 bases remaining between them. Notes on the study in general: Blood of patients with ankylosing spondylitis appeared to be characterized by a TCR beta motif of eight highly homologous variants.

This clonotype was seen repeatedly, ten times or more. Its antigen is unidentified. MiXCR, applied by TCRdb to the 5' RACE reads, yields one record per CDR3 protein. The sample carries about 220,000 distinct CDR3 sequences, approximately 7.3% recorded once. The receptor was derived from a male donor with ankylosing spondylitis. V and J are TRBV6-5 and TRBJ2-1; no clear D. Specimen: blood, either unsorted or a sorted T cell fraction (not recorded which). The CDR3, as DNA: TGTGCCAGCAGTTACTCTACTGAGCAGTTCTTC. Its protein is CASSYSTEQFF.